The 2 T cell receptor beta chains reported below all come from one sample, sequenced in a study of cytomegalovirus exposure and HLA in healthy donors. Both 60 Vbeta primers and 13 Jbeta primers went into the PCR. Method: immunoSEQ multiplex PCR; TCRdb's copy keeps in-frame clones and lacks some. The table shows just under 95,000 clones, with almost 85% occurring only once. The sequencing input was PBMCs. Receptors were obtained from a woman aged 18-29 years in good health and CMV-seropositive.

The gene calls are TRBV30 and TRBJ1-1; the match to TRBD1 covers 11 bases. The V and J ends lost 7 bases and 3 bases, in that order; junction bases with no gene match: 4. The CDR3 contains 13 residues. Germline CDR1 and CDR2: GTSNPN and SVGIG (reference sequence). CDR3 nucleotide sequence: TGTGCCTCCCCGGGACAGGGGGACACTGAAGCTTTCTTT. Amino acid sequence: CASPGQGDTEAFF.

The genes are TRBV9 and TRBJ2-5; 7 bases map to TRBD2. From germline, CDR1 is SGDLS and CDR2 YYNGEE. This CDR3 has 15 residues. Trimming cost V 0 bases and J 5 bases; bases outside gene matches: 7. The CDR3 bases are TGTGCCAGCAGCGTAGGAGCGGGAAAGGCGGAGACCCAGTACTTC. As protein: CASSVGAGKAETQYF.